One sample yielded the 21 T cell receptor beta chains listed below, sequenced in a study of blood T cells in healthy people across ages. A second PCR, run for roughly 7 to 11 cycles, used a sample-barcoded 5' primer plus a J-beta primer mix. TCRdb used MiXCR to reprocess the 5' RACE reads, holding one entry per CDR3 protein. This sample yields 700,000 to 950,000 distinct CDR3 sequences, of which roughly 64% are seen a single time; roughly 20% belongs to the top ten. The source material was blood. These receptors were obtained from a man aged 30 to 39 in good health.

V usage is TRBV5-1 and J usage is TRBJ2-3; D perhaps matches TRBD2 (5 bases). CDR3 size: 16 residues. V was shortened by 0 bases and J by 2 bases, with 13 bases between the two germline ends. Looked up from germline, CDR1 is SGHRS and CDR2 is YFSETQ. The CDR3 DNA is TGCGCCAGCAGCTTGGCGATCGGACTTTACACAGATACGCAGTATTTT. Translated, it gives CASSLAIGLYTDTQYF. Complete variable domain (other parts from reference TRBV5-1 and TRBJ2-3): KAGVTQTPRYLIKTRGQQVTLSCSPISGHRSVSWYQQTPGQGLQFLFEYFSETQRNKGNFPGRFSGRQFSNSRSEMNVSTLELGDSALYLCASSLAIGLYTDTQYFGPGTRLTVL.

The table lists this clonotype with a few counts. This chain joins TRBV30 and TRBJ2-5; maybe TRBD1 (5 bases). Germline CDR1 reads GTSNPN; CDR2 reads SVGIG (reference sequence). The CDR3 spans 11 residues. Trimming took 1 base from V and 5 from J, leaving 5 bases between them. The CDR3 DNA is TGTGCCTGGAGTGCAGGGGAGACCCAGTACTTC. Amino acids: CAWSAGETQYF.

The chain joins TRBV24-1 to TRBJ2-7; D not resolved. Near its end, the DNA agrees better with TRBJ2-5, so the J call may be wrong. Per the germline V gene, CDR1 is KGHDR and CDR2 is SFDVKD. The CDR3 has 13 amino acids. The DNA of the CDR3 is TGTGCCACCAGTGCCGGGTTTGCCGAGACCCAGTACTTC. Protein sequence: CATSAGFAETQYF.

The genes are TRBV20-1 and TRBJ1-4, with D perhaps matching TRBD1 (6 bases). Germline CDR1 reads DFQATT; CDR2 reads SNEGSKA (reference sequence). V was shortened by 5 bases and J by 6 bases, with 16 bases between the two germline ends. CDR3 length equals 14 residues. This CDR3 reads CSASLTGGYEKLFF. The CDR3 DNA sequence: TGCAGTGCTTCACTGACAGGCGGGTATGAAAAACTGTTTTTT.

The chain recombines TRBV11-1 with TRBJ2-5, with D perhaps matching TRBD2 (7 bases). Trimming cost V 1 base and J 5 bases, with 20 bases left between them. The CDR3 runs to 17 residues. Per germline, CDR1 SGHAT and CDR2 FQDESV (reference sequence). The CDR3 coding sequence is TGTGCCAGCAGCTTAGGAGGGGGGGCAGGGACGGAGGAGACCCAGTACTTC. Translated: CASSLGGGAGTEETQYF.

The chain employs TRBV7-2 and TRBJ2-7; TRBD2 might be the D (6 bases). Germline lookup yields CDR1 SGHTA and CDR2 FQGNSA. The CDR3 spans 15 residues. Trimming cost V 1 base and J 4 bases, with 14 bases left between them. The CDR3 nucleotides are TGTGCCAGCAGCTTAGATAGCGGTCTTTGGTACGAGCAGTACTTC. It is translated as CASSLDSGLWYEQYF.

The rearrangement links TRBV25-1 to TRBJ2-7; TRBD2 aligns across 8 bases. The CDR3 is made up of 13 amino acids. Germline values: CDR1 MGHDK, CDR2 SYGVNS. V shed 10 bases, J shed 2 bases, and the junction held 7 bases outside the gene matches. CDR3 nucleotides: TGTGCCACCGAGCGGGAGAACGCCTACGAGCAGTACTTC. Protein: CATERENAYEQYF.

J is TRBJ1-2 and V is TRBV29-1; 7 nucleotides match TRBD1. V shed 6 bases and J 1 base; nucleotides not matched to a gene: 14. Germline V gene sequence: CDR1 SQVTM, CDR2 ANQGSEA. The CDR3 spans 16 residues. CDR3 in amino acids: CSVDRGRDRNNYGYTF. CDR3 nucleotides: TGCAGCGTCGATCGCGGCCGGGACAGAAATAACTATGGCTACACCTTC.

This chain connects TRBV10-3 to TRBJ2-2, with D perhaps given as TRBD1 or TRBD2 (5 bases each). Trimming removed 4 bases from V and 4 bases from J, with 16 bases in between. Germline V gene data show CDR1 as ENHRY and CDR2 as SYGVKD. The CDR3 runs 16 residues. DNA for the CDR3: TGTGCCATCAGTGGTTGGACCTTTGGGGGCACCGGGGAGCTGTTTTTT. Residues: CAISGWTFGGTGELFF.

The V gene is TRBV7-9, the J gene TRBJ2-1; D unresolved. The germline gives CDR1 SEHNR, CDR2 FQNEAQ (reference sequence). The CDR3 totals 14 residues. V was clipped by 6 bases and J by 0 bases, with 9 bases between them. The CDR3 coding sequence is TGTGCCAGCAGTGATCTGATCTCCTACAATGAGCAGTTCTTC. Its translation: CASSDLISYNEQFF. Variable domain in full (rest from reference TRBV7-9 and TRBJ2-1): DTGVSQNPRHKITKRGQNVTFRCDPISEHNRLYWYRQTLGQGPEFLTYFQNEAQLEKSRLLSDRFSAERPKGSFSTLEIQRTEQGDSAMYLCASSDLISYNEQFFGPGTRLTVL.

This chain uses TRBV4-2 with TRBJ2-5, with a weak D call TRBD2 (6 bases). Germline CDR1 is LGHNA and CDR2 is YNFKEQ. The CDR3 length is 16 residues. Trimming pared 0 bases from V and 7 bases from J, leaving 18 bases between. The CDR3 bases are TGTGCCAGCAGCCAAGATGTGGGGACTGCGGCCATGACCCAGTACTTC. Translated, it gives CASSQDVGTAAMTQYF.

The genes are TRBV29-1 and TRBJ2-1; no reliable D call. V gave up 7 bases and J gave up 4 bases, with 14 bases separating them. This CDR3 region has 13 residues. The germline CDR1 and CDR2 sequences are SQVTM and ANQGSEA. The CDR3 DNA reads TGCAGCGCCCTTGGGCAGAATTACAATGAGCAGTTCTTC. Its translation: CSALGQNYNEQFF.

The sample holds a few counts of this clonotype. The chain links TRBV5-1 to TRBJ2-7, with 10 bases aligning to TRBD2. The DNA end lines up better with TRBJ2-5; the J call may be wrong. The germline V gene has CDR1 SGHRS and CDR2 YFSETQ. The CDR3 is 16 amino acids. Here the CDR3 DNA reads TGCGCCAGCAGCGCCTTCGCAGCGGGAGGGCCCGTGACCCAGTACTTC. It specifies CASSAFAAGGPVTQYF.

The chain uses TRBV4-3 and TRBJ2-5, with D maybe TRBD1 (6 bases). The CDR3 loop spans 16 amino acids. With 1 base removed from V and 5 bases from J, the gap between germline ends came to 17 bases. Germline-derived CDR1 and CDR2 are LGHNA and YSLEER. This CDR3 reads CASSQAMSGVRETQYF. In DNA, the CDR3 is TGCGCCAGCAGCCAAGCGATGTCAGGGGTTAGGGAGACCCAGTACTTC.

The genes are TRBV7-9 and TRBJ2-7, with 8 bases aligning to TRBD1. CDR3 size: 16 residues. Germline CDR1 and CDR2: SEHNR and FQNEAQ (reference sequence). With 1 base clipped from V and 1 base from J, the junction kept 6 bases outside the gene matches. The DNA for the CDR3 is TGTGCCAGCAGCTTAGGGGCAGGGGGCGAGTCCTACGAGCAGTACTTC. This gives the protein CASSLGAGGESYEQYF.

The chain combines TRBV5-6 with TRBJ2-5, with D uncertain. The J call may be wrong; the DNA end is better matched by TRBJ2-7. The germline gives CDR1 SGHDT, CDR2 YYEEEE. The CDR3 consists of 15 residues. This CDR3 reads CASSPLDNALDEQYF. CDR3 nucleotide sequence: TGTGCCAGCAGCCCGCTCGACAACGCCTTGGACGAGCAGTACTTC.

The V and J genes are TRBV20-1 and TRBJ1-2; D possibly corresponds to TRBD1 (5 bases). Germline loops: CDR1 DFQATT, CDR2 SNEGSKA (reference sequence). The CDR3 loop spans 14 amino acids. V lost 3 bases and J 5 bases, leaving 16 bases between the germline ends. The CDR3 reads CSASPPGVAYGYTF. The CDR3 coding sequence is TGCAGTGCTAGTCCCCCGGGGGTGGCATATGGCTACACCTTC.

The chain links TRBV5-6 to TRBJ2-7; 10 bases align to TRBD2. CDR3 length equals 18 residues. The V gene end was trimmed by 0 bases and the J gene end by 1 base; junction bases not matched to a gene: 10. Looked up from germline, CDR1 is SGHDT and CDR2 is YYEEEE. The CDR3 is CASSLGVFGLAVSYEQYF. Here the CDR3 DNA reads TGTGCCAGCAGCTTGGGGGTATTCGGACTAGCGGTTTCCTACGAGCAGTACTTC.

This clonotype was seen a single time. This rearrangement joins TRBV18 to TRBJ2-5; D gene ambiguous. The J call may be wrong; the DNA end is better matched by TRBJ2-7. Germline V lookup: CDR1 KGHSH, CDR2 LQKENI. The CDR3 runs to 12 residues. The DNA of the CDR3 is TGTGCCAGCTCACCGGGGATATCCGAGCAGTACTTC. It yields the protein CASSPGISEQYF.

The V and J genes are TRBV7-2 and TRBJ2-5, with a tentative D call TRBD2 (5 bases). V lost 5 bases and J lost 1, with 14 bases in between. This CDR3 region has 15 residues. CDR1 is SGHTA, CDR2 FQGNSA, per germline. The CDR3 nucleotides read TGTGCCAGCAGCATTGGACTCCTGCTCCAAGAGACCCAGTACTTC. Protein product: CASSIGLLLQETQYF. Together with reference TRBV7-2 and TRBJ2-5, the CDR3 gives the full variable domain: GAGVSQSPSNKVTEKGKDVELRCDPISGHTALYWYRQSLGQGLEFLIYFQGNSAPDKSGLPSDRFSAERTGGSVSTLTIQRTQQEDSAVYLCASSIGLLLQETQYFGPGTRLLVL.

The genes are TRBV9 and TRBJ2-1, with 15 positions matching TRBD2. V dropped 3 bases and J dropped 6; count of bases not matched to a gene: 1. The CDR3 is made up of 15 amino acids. Germline V gene data show CDR1 as SGDLS and CDR2 as YYNGEE. The CDR3 bases are TGTGCCAGCAGCGGGACTAGCGGGGGGGTCAATGAGCAGTTCTTC. Translating gives CASSGTSGGVNEQFF.